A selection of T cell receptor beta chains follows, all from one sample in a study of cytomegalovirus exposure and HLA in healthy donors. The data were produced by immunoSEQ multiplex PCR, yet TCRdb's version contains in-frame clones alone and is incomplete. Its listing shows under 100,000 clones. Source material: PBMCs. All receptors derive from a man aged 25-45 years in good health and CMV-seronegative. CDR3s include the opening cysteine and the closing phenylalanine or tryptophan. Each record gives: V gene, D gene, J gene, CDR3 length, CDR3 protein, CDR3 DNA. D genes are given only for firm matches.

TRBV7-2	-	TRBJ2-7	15	CASSELNRNSYEQYF	TGTGCCAGCAGCGAATTAAATAGAAACTCCTACGAGCAGTACTTC
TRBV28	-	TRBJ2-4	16	CASRDLRDTHKNIQYF	TGTGCCAGCAGGGACCTCCGGGACACTCACAAAAACATTCAGTACTTC
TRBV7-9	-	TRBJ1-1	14	CASSLEDTYTEAFF	TGTGCCAGCAGCTTAGAAGACACTTACACTGAAGCTTTCTTT
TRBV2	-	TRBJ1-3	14	CASREGRTGNTIYF	TGTGCCAGCAGGGAGGGAAGGACTGGAAACACCATATATTTT
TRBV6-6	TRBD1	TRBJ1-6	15	CASSYSTGDNSPLHF	TGTGCCAGCAGTTACTCGACAGGGGATAATTCACCCCTCCACTTT
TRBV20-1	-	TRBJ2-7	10	CSALRVEQYF	TGCAGTGCCCTACGGGTTGAGCAGTACTTC
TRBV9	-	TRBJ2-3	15	CASSPGGSRGDTQYF	TGTGCCAGCTCCCCTGGGGGGTCCCGGGGAGATACGCAGTATTTT
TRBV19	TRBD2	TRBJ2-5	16	CASSIGLAGAPETQYF	TGTGCCAGTAGTATAGGGCTAGCGGGAGCCCCGGAGACCCAGTACTTC
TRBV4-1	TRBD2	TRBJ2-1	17	CASSQDSLAGPYNEQFF	TGCGCCAGCAGCCAAGATAGTCTAGCGGGACCCTACAATGAGCAGTTCTTC
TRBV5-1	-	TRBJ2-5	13	CASSLSVVETQYF	TGCGCCAGCAGCTTGTCAGTTGTCGAGACCCAGTACTTC
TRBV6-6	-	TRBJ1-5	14	CASTLEAYNQPQHF	TGTGCCAGCACGCTAGAGGCGTACAATCAGCCCCAGCATTTT
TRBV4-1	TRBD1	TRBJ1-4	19	CASRDAETGAGISNEKLFF	TGCGCCAGCAGAGACGCTGAGACAGGGGCGGGAATCAGTAATGAAAAACTGTTTTTT
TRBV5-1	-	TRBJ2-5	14	CASSLGTGQETQYF	TGCGCCAGCAGCTTAGGAACAGGCCAAGAGACCCAGTACTTC
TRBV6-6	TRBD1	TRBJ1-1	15	CASRPPTGRNTEAFF	TGTGCCAGCAGACCTCCGACAGGGCGGAACACTGAAGCTTTCTTT
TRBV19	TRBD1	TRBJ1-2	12	CASSMGQSYITF	TGTGCCAGTAGTATGGGACAGAGCTACATCACCTTC
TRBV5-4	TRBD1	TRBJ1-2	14	CASSLGGTGYGYTF	TGTGCCAGCAGCTTGGGCGGGACAGGGTATGGCTACACCTTC
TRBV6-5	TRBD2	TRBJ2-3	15	CASSPEAGGTDTQYF	TGTGCCAGCAGTCCGGAAGCGGGGGGCACAGATACGCAGTATTTT
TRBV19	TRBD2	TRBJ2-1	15	CASSIVPAGGTEQFF	TGTGCCAGTAGTATAGTCCCAGCGGGAGGCACTGAGCAGTTCTTC
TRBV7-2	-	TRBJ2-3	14	CASSFAGSTDTQYF	TGTGCCAGCAGCTTTGCCGGTAGCACAGATACGCAGTATTTT
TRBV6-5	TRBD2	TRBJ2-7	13	CASRWTSGSEQYF	TGTGCCAGCAGGTGGACTAGCGGGAGCGAGCAGTACTTC
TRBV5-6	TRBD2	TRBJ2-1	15	CASSSGTSRYNEQFF	TGTGCCAGCAGTTCCGGGACTAGTCGATACAATGAGCAGTTCTTC
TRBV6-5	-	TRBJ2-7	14	CASSYSSGFYEQYF	TGTGCCAGCAGTTACTCATCGGGATTCTACGAGCAGTACTTC
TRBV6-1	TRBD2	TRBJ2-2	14	CASRGTSVTGELFF	TGTGCCAGCAGAGGGACTAGCGTCACCGGGGAGCTGTTTTTT
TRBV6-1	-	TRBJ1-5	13	CASREPTASAQHF	TGTGCCAGCAGGGAACCGACAGCTTCAGCCCAGCATTTT
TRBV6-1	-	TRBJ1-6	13	CASTRQLNSPLHF	TGTGCCAGCACTCGACAGCTTAATTCACCCCTCCACTTT
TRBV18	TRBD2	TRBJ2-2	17	CASSPPGGPLNTGELFF	TGTGCCAGCTCACCCCCGGGGGGACCCCTGAACACCGGGGAGCTGTTTTTT
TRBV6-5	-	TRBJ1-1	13	CASSYSESTEAFF	TGTGCCAGCAGTTACTCTGAGTCCACTGAAGCTTTCTTT
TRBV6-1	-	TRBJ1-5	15	CASSERLRSNQPQHF	TGTGCCAGCAGTGAGCGACTCCGGAGCAATCAGCCCCAGCATTTT
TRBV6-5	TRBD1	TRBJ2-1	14	CASSSGQGGHEQFF	TGTGCCAGCAGTTCCGGACAGGGCGGCCATGAGCAGTTCTTC
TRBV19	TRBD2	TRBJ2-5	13	CASSGLAGETQYF	TGTGCCAGTAGCGGACTAGCGGGAGAGACCCAGTACTTC
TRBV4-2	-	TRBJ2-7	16	CASSQQDSTRSYEQYF	TGTGCCAGCAGCCAACAGGACAGTACCCGCTCCTACGAGCAGTACTTC
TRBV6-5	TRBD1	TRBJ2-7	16	CASSYQTGVGSYEQYF	TGTGCCAGCAGTTACCAGACAGGGGTGGGCTCCTACGAGCAGTACTTC
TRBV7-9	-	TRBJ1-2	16	CASSLAGGRTNYGYTF	TGTGCCAGCAGCTTAGCGGGTGGGCGTACAAACTATGGCTACACCTTC
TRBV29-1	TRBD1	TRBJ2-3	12	CSVGAGQGTQYF	TGCAGCGTTGGGGCCGGACAGGGTACGCAGTATTTT
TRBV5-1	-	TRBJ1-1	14	CASSLVPPNTEAFF	TGCGCCAGCAGCTTGGTTCCTCCGAACACTGAAGCTTTCTTT
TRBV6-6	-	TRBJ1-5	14	CASSYIQGTQPQHF	TGTGCCAGCAGTTATATTCAGGGGACTCAGCCCCAGCATTTT
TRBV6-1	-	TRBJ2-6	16	CASSETFQAGANVLTF	TGTGCCAGCAGTGAAACATTCCAGGCTGGGGCCAACGTCCTGACTTTC
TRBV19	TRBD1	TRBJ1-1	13	CASRGQANTEAFF	TGTGCCAGTAGGGGACAGGCGAACACTGAAGCTTTCTTT
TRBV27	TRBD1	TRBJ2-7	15	CASSYRGPSSYEQYF	TGTGCCAGCAGTTACAGGGGCCCGAGCTCCTACGAGCAGTACTTC
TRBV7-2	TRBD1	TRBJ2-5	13	CASSPGQEETQYF	TGTGCCAGCAGCCCCGGACAGGAAGAGACCCAGTACTTC
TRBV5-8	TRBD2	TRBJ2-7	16	CASSLERTSPTYEQYF	TGTGCCAGCAGCTTGGAAAGGACTAGCCCCACCTACGAGCAGTACTTC
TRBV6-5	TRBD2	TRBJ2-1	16	CASSYVASGSDNEQFF	TGTGCCAGCAGTTACGTAGCTAGCGGGTCCGACAATGAGCAGTTCTTC
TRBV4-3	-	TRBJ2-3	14	CASSQSGSTDTQYF	TGCGCCAGCAGCCAATCGGGAAGCACAGATACGCAGTATTTT
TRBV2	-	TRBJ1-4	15	CASSDADATNEKLFF	TGTGCCAGCAGTGACGCAGATGCAACTAATGAAAAACTGTTTTTT
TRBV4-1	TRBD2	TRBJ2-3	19	CASSQAPVSGGPSTDTQYF	TGCGCCAGCAGCCAAGCCCCCGTTAGCGGGGGGCCTAGCACAGATACGCAGTATTTT
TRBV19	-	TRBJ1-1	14	CASSLLGGDTEAFF	TGTGCCAGTAGTTTACTAGGGGGTGACACTGAAGCTTTCTTT
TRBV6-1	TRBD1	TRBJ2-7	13	CASSRTGSYEQYF	TGTGCCAGCAGTCGGACAGGCTCCTACGAGCAGTACTTC
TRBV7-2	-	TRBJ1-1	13	CASSLTQNTEAFF	TGTGCCAGCAGCTTAACACAGAACACTGAAGCTTTCTTT